Shown below are 11 T cell receptor beta chains from a single sample sequenced in a study of T cell responses to AZD1222 COVID-19 vaccine. TCRdb keeps only in-frame clones here, not all; method: immunoSEQ multiplex PCR. The table lists tens of thousands of clones, roughly 87% of them singletons. Specimen: peripheral blood, collected 28 days after the second AZD1222 dose. Receptor source: an adult who received the AZD1222 COVID-19 vaccine.

The V gene is TRBV7-9, the J gene TRBJ2-1; 7 bases match TRBD2. Per the germline V gene, CDR1 is SEHNR and CDR2 is FQNEAQ (reference sequence). The J segment lost 2 bases and the V segment lost 5 bases, leaving 9 bases of the junction unmatched. There are 16 residues in the CDR3. CDR3 loop: CASSPRGGSPYNEQFF. CDR3 in DNA: TGTGCCAGCAGCCCCCGGGGCGGGAGCCCCTACAATGAGCAGTTCTTC.

CDR3 DNA sequence: TGTGCCAGCAGTCATCAACTATGGACAGATACGCAGTATTTT. Translated: CASSHQLWTDTQYF. The rearrangement joins TRBV27 to TRBJ2-3; D unclear. Trimming cost V 5 bases and J 3 bases, with 12 bases left between them. Germline V gene data show CDR1 as MNHEY and CDR2 as SMNVEV (reference sequence). The CDR3 extends over 14 amino acids.

The chain employs TRBV11-3 and TRBJ1-3; D is ambiguous. The CDR3 is 16 amino acids. V was clipped by 1 base and J by 0 bases, with 10 bases between them. Germline V gene sequence: CDR1 SGHNT, CDR2 YENEEA. CDR3 in amino acids: CASSLVAASSGNTIYF. The CDR3 bases are TGTGCCAGCAGCTTAGTTGCGGCGAGCTCTGGAAACACCATATATTTT.

V is TRBV5-1 and J is TRBJ1-4; the D is unclear. The germline V gene encodes CDR1 SGHRS and CDR2 YFSETQ. The CDR3 is 15 residues long. V gave up 0 bases and J gave up 10 bases, with 16 bases separating them. CDR3 coding DNA: TGCGCCAGCAGCTTGGCGGGCCCTCAAGGAGGAAAACTGTTTTTT. It encodes CASSLAGPQGGKLFF.

The rearrangement uses TRBV7-2 and TRBJ1-2, with D possibly being TRBD1 (6 bases). Per germline, CDR1 SGHTA and CDR2 FQGNSA. Trimming removed 0 bases from V and 8 bases from J, with 19 bases in between. CDR3 length: 16 amino acids. The CDR3 spells CASSLAGGSGMSGYTF. The CDR3, as DNA: TGTGCCAGCAGCTTAGCCGGGGGCTCGGGAATGTCGGGCTACACCTTC.

This clone was recorded only once. The J gene is TRBJ1-1, the V gene TRBV6-2 or TRBV6-3, with D maybe TRBD1 (5 bases). The V and J ends lost 4 bases and 3 bases respectively, with 12 bases between them. The CDR3 covers 14 residues. Germline values: CDR1 MNHEY, CDR2 SVGEGT. The CDR3 reads CASSSQGMDTEAFF. The CDR3 bases are TGTGCCAGCAGTTCCCAGGGTATGGACACTGAAGCTTTCTTT.

The chain is built from TRBV7-9 and TRBJ1-2; TRBD1 matches 7 bases. CDR1 and CDR2 from the germline V gene are SEHNR and FQNEAQ (reference sequence). The CDR3 extends over 15 amino acids. V lost 7 bases, J lost 0 bases, and 8 bases stayed unmatched. The CDR3 reads CASTDRTGANYGYTF. The CDR3 coding sequence is TGTGCCAGCACCGACCGGACAGGCGCTAACTATGGCTACACCTTC.

Here the CDR3 DNA reads TGTGCCAGCAGCCTACCGGGACAGAAACCTGAAGCTTTCTTT. As protein: CASSLPGQKPEAFF. The chain has TRBV2 and TRBJ1-1; 7 bases map to TRBD1. The CDR3 is 14 amino acids. Looked up from germline, CDR1 is SNHLY and CDR2 is FYNNEI. V dropped 6 bases and J dropped 6; count of bases not matched to a gene: 10.

The chain is built from TRBV29-1 and TRBJ1-1; TRBD1 agrees at 8 bases. CDR1 and CDR2 from the germline V gene are SQVTM and ANQGSEA. V lost 7 bases to trimming and J lost 1 base; unmatched junction nucleotides: 8. The CDR3 extends over 14 amino acids. The CDR3 sequence is CSGSGGARNTEAFF. CDR3 DNA: TGCAGCGGTTCAGGGGGCGCCCGGAACACTGAAGCTTTCTTT.

This clone came up a few times. The genes are TRBV19 and TRBJ1-5; TRBD1 might be the D (6 bases). The CDR3 consists of 13 residues. Trimming stripped 6 bases from V and 6 bases from J, with 12 bases between. Germline V CDR1 and CDR2: LNHDA, SQIVND (reference sequence). This chain's CDR3 is CASSTDRSQPQHF. CDR3 nucleotide sequence: TGTGCCAGTAGCACTGACAGGTCTCAGCCCCAGCATTTT.

This chain links TRBV27 with TRBJ1-6; TRBD1 agrees at 7 bases. This CDR3 region has 18 residues. Per the germline V gene, CDR1 is MNHEY and CDR2 is SMNVEV (reference sequence). With V trimmed by 4 bases and J by 0 bases, 9 bases remained unmatched. The CDR3 sequence: CASSSPGQRSSYNSPLHF. The DNA for the CDR3 is TGTGCCAGCAGTTCCCCGGGACAGCGGAGCTCCTATAATTCACCCCTCCACTTT.